These T cell receptor beta chains were read from a single sample in a study of T cells in Graves' hyperthyroidism and ophthalmopathy. One entry per CDR3 protein, called by TCRdb with MiXCR from the multiplex PCR reads. Among more than 500,000 distinct CDR3 sequences listed, just over 45% were seen once. Sequenced: peripheral blood or thyroid tissue (not recorded which). These receptors all come from an adult woman with Graves' disease, either hyperthyroidism or ophthalmopathy (not recorded which). Each CDR3 is given with its conserved first and last residue. Fields, in order: J gene, clone size, CDR3 length, V gene, D gene, CDR3 protein, CDR3 DNA. D genes are given only for firm matches. Rows give clone size only sometimes, using once, few, many, or a class for an expanded clone.

J gene: TRBJ2-2
clone size: many
CDR3 length: 15
V gene: TRBV5-1
D gene: .
CDR3 protein: CASSVVTANTGELFF
CDR3 DNA: TGCGCCAGCAGCGTGGTGACTGCGAACACCGGGGAGCTGTTTTTT

J gene: TRBJ1-1
clone size: .
CDR3 length: 11
V gene: TRBV29-1
D gene: .
CDR3 protein: CSLASETEAFF
CDR3 DNA: TGCAGCTTAGCGTCAGAAACTGAAGCTTTCTTT

J gene: TRBJ2-7
clone size: many
CDR3 length: 15
V gene: TRBV5-8
D gene: TRBD1
CDR3 protein: CASSLGGQGVYEQYF
CDR3 DNA: TGTGCCAGCAGCTTGGGGGGACAGGGTGTGTACGAGCAGTACTTC

J gene: TRBJ1-1
clone size: .
CDR3 length: 15
V gene: TRBV19
D gene: .
CDR3 protein: CASTGHETGSTEAFF
CDR3 DNA: TGTGCCAGTACCGGACACGAGACTGGCAGCACTGAAGCTTTCTTT

J gene: TRBJ2-2
clone size: many
CDR3 length: 15
V gene: TRBV7-2
D gene: .
CDR3 protein: CASSTRGFSTGELFF
CDR3 DNA: TGTGCCAGCAGCACCCGGGGATTTTCAACCGGGGAGCTGTTTTTT

J gene: TRBJ2-5
clone size: many
CDR3 length: 12
V gene: TRBV10-3
D gene: .
CDR3 protein: CAISDRQETQYF
CDR3 DNA: TGTGCCATCAGCGACAGACAAGAGACCCAGTACTTC

J gene: TRBJ2-5
clone size: many
CDR3 length: 14
V gene: TRBV28
D gene: .
CDR3 protein: CASSYVVGEETQYF
CDR3 DNA: TGTGCCAGCAGTTATGTTGTGGGCGAGGAGACCCAGTACTTC

J gene: TRBJ2-7
clone size: .
CDR3 length: 12
V gene: TRBV30
D gene: .
CDR3 protein: CAWSGGPYEQYF
CDR3 DNA: TGTGCCTGGAGCGGGGGGCCCTACGAGCAGTACTTC

J gene: TRBJ2-2
clone size: .
CDR3 length: 13
V gene: TRBV2
D gene: TRBD2
CDR3 protein: CASSGTGGGELFF
CDR3 DNA: TGTGCCAGCAGTGGGACGGGGGGCGGGGAGCTGTTTTTT

J gene: TRBJ2-6
clone size: .
CDR3 length: 9
V gene: TRBV7-8
D gene: .
CDR3 protein: CASSLDRTF
CDR3 DNA: TGTGCCAGCAGCTTAGACCGGACTTTC

J gene: TRBJ2-5
clone size: few
CDR3 length: 13
V gene: TRBV29-1
D gene: TRBD1
CDR3 protein: CSVRQGAGETQYF
CDR3 DNA: TGCAGCGTAAGACAGGGGGCTGGGGAGACCCAGTACTTC

J gene: TRBJ2-7
clone size: many
CDR3 length: 15
V gene: TRBV7-8
D gene: TRBD1
CDR3 protein: CASSLGTGVDYEQYF
CDR3 DNA: TGTGCCAGCAGCCTAGGGACAGGGGTAGACTACGAGCAGTACTTC

J gene: TRBJ1-4
clone size: .
CDR3 length: 13
V gene: TRBV12-3/TRBV12-4
D gene: .
CDR3 protein: CASSKAETRKLFF
CDR3 DNA: TGTGCCAGCAGCAAGGCCGAAACGAGAAAACTGTTTTTT

J gene: TRBJ1-2
clone size: .
CDR3 length: 14
V gene: TRBV7-8
D gene: .
CDR3 protein: CASSWQGGQYGYTF
CDR3 DNA: TGTGCCAGCAGCTGGCAAGGTGGACAGTATGGCTACACCTTC

J gene: TRBJ1-1
clone size: .
CDR3 length: 15
V gene: TRBV7-9
D gene: .
CDR3 protein: CASSTGRLGNTEAFF
CDR3 DNA: TGTGCCAGCAGCACAGGGAGGCTGGGGAACACTGAAGCTTTCTTT

J gene: TRBJ2-2
clone size: many
CDR3 length: 13
V gene: TRBV10-3
D gene: TRBD2
CDR3 protein: CAIPGGRTGELFF
CDR3 DNA: TGTGCCATACCGGGCGGGAGGACCGGGGAGCTGTTTTTT

J gene: TRBJ2-5
clone size: many
CDR3 length: 15
V gene: TRBV6-1
D gene: .
CDR3 protein: CASRHHPERQETQYF
CDR3 DNA: TGTGCCAGCAGGCACCACCCGGAGCGGCAAGAGACCCAGTACTTC

J gene: TRBJ1-1
clone size: many
CDR3 length: 15
V gene: TRBV7-9
D gene: .
CDR3 protein: CASSLQGGMNTEAFF
CDR3 DNA: TGTGCCAGCAGCTTACAGGGAGGGATGAACACTGAAGCTTTCTTT

J gene: TRBJ2-7
clone size: many
CDR3 length: 14
V gene: TRBV2
D gene: TRBD1
CDR3 protein: CASSQLGQPSEQYF
CDR3 DNA: TGTGCCAGCAGTCAGTTGGGACAGCCGAGCGAGCAGTACTTC

J gene: TRBJ2-5
clone size: many
CDR3 length: 14
V gene: TRBV5-6
D gene: .
CDR3 protein: CASSSWGVGATQYF
CDR3 DNA: TGTGCCAGCAGCTCCTGGGGGGTAGGCGCGACCCAGTACTTC

J gene: TRBJ1-5
clone size: many
CDR3 length: 16
V gene: TRBV2
D gene: .
CDR3 protein: CASNPGGGRLYQPQHF
CDR3 DNA: TGTGCCAGCAACCCAGGCGGGGGGCGGCTCTATCAGCCCCAGCATTTT

J gene: TRBJ1-5
clone size: many
CDR3 length: 15
V gene: TRBV6-1
D gene: .
CDR3 protein: CASSDRDGAGMPQHF
CDR3 DNA: TGTGCCAGCAGTGACCGAGATGGCGCGGGTATGCCCCAGCATTTT

J gene: TRBJ2-7
clone size: many
CDR3 length: 15
V gene: TRBV5-8
D gene: TRBD2
CDR3 protein: CASSLKARAGYEQYF
CDR3 DNA: TGTGCCAGCAGCTTGAAGGCGAGAGCGGGATACGAGCAGTACTTC

J gene: TRBJ1-5
clone size: .
CDR3 length: 12
V gene: TRBV24-1
D gene: .
CDR3 protein: CATSVVGQPQHF
CDR3 DNA: TGTGCCACCAGTGTAGTAGGTCAGCCCCAGCATTTT

J gene: TRBJ1-5
clone size: many
CDR3 length: 16
V gene: TRBV19
D gene: TRBD1
CDR3 protein: CASTFWTGHSNQPQHF
CDR3 DNA: TGTGCCAGTACATTCTGGACAGGACATAGCAATCAGCCCCAGCATTTT

J gene: TRBJ1-1
clone size: many
CDR3 length: 15
V gene: TRBV5-8
D gene: .
CDR3 protein: CASSFPFGGNTEAFF
CDR3 DNA: TGTGCCAGCAGCTTCCCCTTCGGAGGGAACACTGAAGCTTTCTTT

J gene: TRBJ2-7
clone size: many
CDR3 length: 14
V gene: TRBV19
D gene: .
CDR3 protein: CASSIGGPSYEQYF
CDR3 DNA: TGTGCCAGTAGTATAGGGGGACCGAGCTACGAGCAGTACTTC

J gene: TRBJ1-1
clone size: once
CDR3 length: 15
V gene: TRBV7-2
D gene: TRBD1
CDR3 protein: CASSLARTGPTEAFF
CDR3 DNA: TGTGCCAGCAGCTTAGCGAGGACAGGGCCCACTGAAGCTTTCTTT

J gene: TRBJ1-5
clone size: once
CDR3 length: 15
V gene: TRBV15
D gene: TRBD1
CDR3 protein: CATSKDRGPNQPQHF
CDR3 DNA: TGTGCCACCAGCAAAGACAGGGGCCCCAATCAGCCCCAGCATTTT

J gene: TRBJ2-5
clone size: few
CDR3 length: 13
V gene: TRBV3-1
D gene: .
CDR3 protein: CASSQGEQETQYF
CDR3 DNA: TGTGCCAGCAGCCAAGGGGAACAAGAGACCCAGTACTTC

J gene: TRBJ2-5
clone size: many
CDR3 length: 13
V gene: TRBV6-6
D gene: .
CDR3 protein: CASSSQHGETQYF
CDR3 DNA: TGTGCCAGCAGTTCTCAACATGGGGAGACCCAGTACTTC

J gene: TRBJ1-2
clone size: .
CDR3 length: 12
V gene: TRBV19
D gene: TRBD1
CDR3 protein: CAGRDREGGYTF
CDR3 DNA: TGTGCCGGCCGGGACAGGGAGGGTGGCTACACCTTC

J gene: TRBJ2-6
clone size: many
CDR3 length: 19
V gene: TRBV6-4
D gene: TRBD1
CDR3 protein: CASSAGTADFNSGANVLTF
CDR3 DNA: TGTGCCAGCAGTGCCGGGACAGCCGACTTCAACTCTGGGGCCAACGTCCTGACTTTC

J gene: TRBJ1-1
clone size: many
CDR3 length: 15
V gene: TRBV3-1
D gene: .
CDR3 protein: CASSQGGQWVTEAFF
CDR3 DNA: TGTGCCAGCAGCCAAGGGGGACAATGGGTCACTGAAGCTTTCTTT

J gene: TRBJ2-2
clone size: .
CDR3 length: 16
V gene: TRBV11-2
D gene: .
CDR3 protein: CASSPRSTFNTGELFF
CDR3 DNA: TGTGCCAGCAGCCCACGTTCTACCTTTAACACCGGGGAGCTGTTTTTT

J gene: TRBJ2-5
clone size: .
CDR3 length: 15
V gene: TRBV29-1
D gene: TRBD1
CDR3 protein: CSVDMGQGAWEAQYF
CDR3 DNA: TGCAGCGTTGATATGGGACAGGGGGCATGGGAGGCCCAGTACTTC

J gene: TRBJ1-1
clone size: many
CDR3 length: 12
V gene: TRBV7-9
D gene: .
CDR3 protein: CASSSGWFEAFF
CDR3 DNA: TGTGCCAGCAGCTCCGGTTGGTTTGAAGCTTTCTTT

J gene: TRBJ2-2
clone size: .
CDR3 length: 14
V gene: TRBV7-7
D gene: .
CDR3 protein: CASRDGVNTGELFF
CDR3 DNA: TGTGCTAGCAGGGACGGGGTTAACACCGGGGAGCTGTTTTTT

J gene: TRBJ2-5
clone size: .
CDR3 length: 13
V gene: TRBV9
D gene: .
CDR3 protein: CASSVAGLGTQYF
CDR3 DNA: TGTGCCAGCAGCGTAGCGGGTTTGGGGACCCAGTACTTC

J gene: TRBJ1-4
clone size: .
CDR3 length: 18
V gene: TRBV28
D gene: .
CDR3 protein: CASSPKSGTLSWNEKLFF
CDR3 DNA: TGTGCCAGCAGTCCAAAATCCGGGACACTAAGCTGGAATGAAAAACTGTTTTTT